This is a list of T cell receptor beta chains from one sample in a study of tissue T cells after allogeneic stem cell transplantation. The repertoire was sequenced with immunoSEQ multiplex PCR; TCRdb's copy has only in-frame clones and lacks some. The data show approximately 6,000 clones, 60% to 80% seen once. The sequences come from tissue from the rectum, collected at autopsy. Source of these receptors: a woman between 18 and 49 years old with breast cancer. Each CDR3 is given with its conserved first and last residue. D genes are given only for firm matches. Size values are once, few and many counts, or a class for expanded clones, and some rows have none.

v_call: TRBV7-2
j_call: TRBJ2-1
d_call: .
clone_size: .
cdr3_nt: TGTGCCAGCAGCTTAGCGGGGGGCGATGAGCAGTTCTTC
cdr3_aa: CASSLAGGDEQFF

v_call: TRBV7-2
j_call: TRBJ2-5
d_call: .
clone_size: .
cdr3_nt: TGTGCCAGCAGCTTAGTGGGCTCAGAGACCCAGTACTTC
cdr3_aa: CASSLVGSETQYF

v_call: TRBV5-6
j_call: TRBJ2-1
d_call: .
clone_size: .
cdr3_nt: TGTGCCAGCAGCTTGCAGGTTGAGCAGTTCTTC
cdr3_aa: CASSLQVEQFF

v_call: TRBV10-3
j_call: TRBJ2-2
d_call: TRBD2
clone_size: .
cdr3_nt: TGTGCCATCAGTTCTACTAGCGGGGATAACACCGGGGAGCTGTTTTTT
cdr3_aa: CAISSTSGDNTGELFF

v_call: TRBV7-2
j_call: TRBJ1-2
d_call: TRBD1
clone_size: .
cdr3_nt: TGTGCCAGCACCGGAATGGGGGGGACAGTTTATGGCTACACCTTC
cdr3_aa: CASTGMGGTVYGYTF

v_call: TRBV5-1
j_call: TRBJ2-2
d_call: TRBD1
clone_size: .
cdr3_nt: TGCGCCAGCAGCTCTCTTCCCGCAGGGGGCACCGGGGAGCTGTTTTTT
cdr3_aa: CASSSLPAGGTGELFF

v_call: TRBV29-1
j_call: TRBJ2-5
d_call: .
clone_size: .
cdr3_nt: TGCAGCGTGGGGGGGGAGGGGGAAGCCCAGTACTTC
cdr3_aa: CSVGGEGEAQYF

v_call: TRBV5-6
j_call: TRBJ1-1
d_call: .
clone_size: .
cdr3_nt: TGTGCCAGCAGCTTGTCTGTGGTGAGGGGCACTGAAGCTTTCTTT
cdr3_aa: CASSLSVVRGTEAFF

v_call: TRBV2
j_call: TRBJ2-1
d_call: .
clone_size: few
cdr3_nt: TGTGCCAGCAGTTGGGACGTCGCGAGCGATGAGCAGTTCTTC
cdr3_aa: CASSWDVASDEQFF

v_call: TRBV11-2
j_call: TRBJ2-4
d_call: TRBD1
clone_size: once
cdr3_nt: TGTGCCAGCAGCTTGGACAGGGGGGTGGACATTCAGTACTTC
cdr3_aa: CASSLDRGVDIQYF

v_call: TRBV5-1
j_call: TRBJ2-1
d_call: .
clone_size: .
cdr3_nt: TGCGCCAGCAGCTTGGACCCGCGGGGCAATGAGCAGTTCTTC
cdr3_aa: CASSLDPRGNEQFF

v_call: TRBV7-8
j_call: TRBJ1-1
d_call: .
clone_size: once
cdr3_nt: TGTGCCAGCAGCTTAGATGGACAGTTGAACACTGAAGCTTTCTTT
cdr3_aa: CASSLDGQLNTEAFF

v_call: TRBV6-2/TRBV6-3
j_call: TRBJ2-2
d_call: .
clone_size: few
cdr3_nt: TGTGCCAGCAGTGAGACTGCGGGACGCGTCACCGGGGAGCTGTTTTTT
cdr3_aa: CASSETAGRVTGELFF

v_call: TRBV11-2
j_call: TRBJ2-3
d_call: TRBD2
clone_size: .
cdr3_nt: TGTGCCAGCAGCTTTACTAGCGGGGGGGGCACAGATACGCAGTATTTT
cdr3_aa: CASSFTSGGGTDTQYF

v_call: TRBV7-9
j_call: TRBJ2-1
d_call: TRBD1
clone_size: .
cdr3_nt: TGTGCCAGCAGCTTAGGGGACAGGAAACACAATGAGCAGTTCTTC
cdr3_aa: CASSLGDRKHNEQFF

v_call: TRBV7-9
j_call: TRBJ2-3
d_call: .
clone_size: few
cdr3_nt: TGTGCCAGCAGCTTTTGGAGTCCAGGGAGTCTCGATTTT
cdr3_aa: CASSFWSPGSLDF

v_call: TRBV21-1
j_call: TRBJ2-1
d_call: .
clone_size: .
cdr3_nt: TGTGCCAGCAGCAAAATGGGGCTCAGCGGGGGTTCCTACAATGAGCAGTTCTTC
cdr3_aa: CASSKMGLSGGSYNEQFF

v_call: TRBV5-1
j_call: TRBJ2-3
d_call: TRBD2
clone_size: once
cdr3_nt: TGCGCCAGCAGCTTGTCCCCCAGCGGGGTAAGCACAGATACGCAGTATTTT
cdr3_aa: CASSLSPSGVSTDTQYF

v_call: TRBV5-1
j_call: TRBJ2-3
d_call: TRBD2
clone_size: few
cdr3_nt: TGCGCCAGCAGCTTGTTAGCGGGTAGCACAGATACGCAGTATTTT
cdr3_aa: CASSLLAGSTDTQYF

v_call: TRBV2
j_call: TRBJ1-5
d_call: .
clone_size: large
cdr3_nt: TGTGCCAGCAGTGAACGGGCCGGGGGAGGCAATCAGCCCCAGCATTTT
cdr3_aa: CASSERAGGGNQPQHF

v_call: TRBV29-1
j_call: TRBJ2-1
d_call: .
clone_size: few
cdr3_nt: TGCAGCGCCGGATCTCTAGCGTCTGAGCAGTTCTTC
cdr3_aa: CSAGSLASEQFF

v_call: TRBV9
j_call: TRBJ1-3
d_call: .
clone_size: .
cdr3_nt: TGTGCCAGCAGCGTAGTAGTCAGGGCTGGAAACACCATATATTTT
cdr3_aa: CASSVVVRAGNTIYF

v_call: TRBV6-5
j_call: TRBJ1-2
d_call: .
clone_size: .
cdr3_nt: TGTGCCAGCACGCGAACGGGCCCTAACTATGGCTACACCTTC
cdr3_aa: CASTRTGPNYGYTF

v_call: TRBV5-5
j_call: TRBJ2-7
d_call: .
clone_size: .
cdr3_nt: TGTGCCAGCAGCTTGGCGGTAACAGTCAACAACGAGCAGTACTTC
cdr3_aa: CASSLAVTVNNEQYF

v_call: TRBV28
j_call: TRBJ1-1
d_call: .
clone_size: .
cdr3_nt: TGTGCCAGCAGTTTAACTAGGAGTTGGAACACTGAAGCTTTCTTT
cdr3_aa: CASSLTRSWNTEAFF

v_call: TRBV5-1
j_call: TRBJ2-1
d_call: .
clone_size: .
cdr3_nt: TGCGCCAGCAGCTTGGAGGTGCGAAGCTCCTACAATGAGCAGTTCTTC
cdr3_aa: CASSLEVRSSYNEQFF

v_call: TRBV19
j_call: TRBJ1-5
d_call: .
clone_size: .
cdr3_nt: TGTGCCAGTAGATTTAGTTCAGAGCCCCAGCATTTT
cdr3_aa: CASRFSSEPQHF

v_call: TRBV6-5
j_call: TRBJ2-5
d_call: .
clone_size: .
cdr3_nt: TGTGCCAGCAGCCCCTCGACAGGTATCGAGACCCAGTACTTC
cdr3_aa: CASSPSTGIETQYF

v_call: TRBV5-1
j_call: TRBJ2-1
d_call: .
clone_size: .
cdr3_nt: TGCGCCAGCAGTGAGGGGAACTCCTACAATGAGCAGTTCTTC
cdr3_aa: CASSEGNSYNEQFF

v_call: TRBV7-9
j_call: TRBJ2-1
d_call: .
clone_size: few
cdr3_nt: TGTGCCAGCAGCCATACATCTGCGGGTTACAATGAGCAGTTCTTC
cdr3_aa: CASSHTSAGYNEQFF

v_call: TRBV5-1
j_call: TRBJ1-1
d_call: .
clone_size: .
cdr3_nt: TGCGCCAGCAGCTTGGAAACGAGTGAAGCTTTCTTT
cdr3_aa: CASSLETSEAFF

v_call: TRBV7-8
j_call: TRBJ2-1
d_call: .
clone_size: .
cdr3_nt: TGTGCCAGCAGCTTAGACTGGGGGGCGGGGAATGAGCAGTTCTTC
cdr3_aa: CASSLDWGAGNEQFF

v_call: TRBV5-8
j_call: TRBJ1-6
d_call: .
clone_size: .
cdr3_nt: TGTGCCAGCAGCTTGGGTACCAATTCACCCCTCCACTTT
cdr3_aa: CASSLGTNSPLHF

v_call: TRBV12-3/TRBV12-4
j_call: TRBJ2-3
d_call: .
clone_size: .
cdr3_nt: TGTGCCAGCAGTTTATCAGATACGCAGTATTTT
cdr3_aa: CASSLSDTQYF

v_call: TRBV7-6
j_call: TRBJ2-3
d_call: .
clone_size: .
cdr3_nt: TGTGCCAGCAGCGCCGCAGATACGCAGTATTTT
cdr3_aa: CASSAADTQYF

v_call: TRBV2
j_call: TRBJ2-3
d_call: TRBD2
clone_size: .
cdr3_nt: TGTGCCAGCAGTGGAGCCGGACTAGCGCAGTATTTT
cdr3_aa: CASSGAGLAQYF

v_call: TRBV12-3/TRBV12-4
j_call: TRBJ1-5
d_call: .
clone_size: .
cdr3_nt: TGTGCCAGCAGTCAGGAATATCAGCCCCAGCATTTT
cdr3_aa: CASSQEYQPQHF

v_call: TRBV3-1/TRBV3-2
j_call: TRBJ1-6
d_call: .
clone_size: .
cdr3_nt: TGTGCCAGCAGCCGGGGAGATTCACCCCTCCACTTT
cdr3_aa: CASSRGDSPLHF

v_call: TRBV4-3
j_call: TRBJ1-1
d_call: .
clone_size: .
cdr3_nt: TGCGCCAGCAGCCAAGACCCACGGGGGGCAGGGTACATCACTGAAGCTTTCTTT
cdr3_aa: CASSQDPRGAGYITEAFF

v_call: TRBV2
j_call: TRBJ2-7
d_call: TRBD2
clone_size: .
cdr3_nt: TGTGCCAGCAGGCCCCAGGGGCGGGGGGGCTCCTACGAGCAGTACTTC
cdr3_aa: CASRPQGRGGSYEQYF

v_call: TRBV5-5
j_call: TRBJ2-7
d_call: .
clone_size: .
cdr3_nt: TGTGCCAGCAGCTTCCCCGGGACCTACGAGCAGTACTTC
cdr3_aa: CASSFPGTYEQYF

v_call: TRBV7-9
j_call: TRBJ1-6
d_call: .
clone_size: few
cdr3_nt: TGTGCCAGCAGCTCCGACAGCTCCTATAATTCACCCCTCCACTTT
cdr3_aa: CASSSDSSYNSPLHF

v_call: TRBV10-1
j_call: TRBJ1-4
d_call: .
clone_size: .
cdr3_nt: TGCGCCAGGAGTCCGGGCGTCAGTAGGGGGAATGAAAAACTGTTTTTT
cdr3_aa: CARSPGVSRGNEKLFF

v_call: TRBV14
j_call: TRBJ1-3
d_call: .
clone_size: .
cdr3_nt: TGTGCCAGCAGCCAAGGATCAGGGAGTTACACCATATATTTT
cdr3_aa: CASSQGSGSYTIYF

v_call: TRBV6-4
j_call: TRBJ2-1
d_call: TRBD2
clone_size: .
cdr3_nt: TGTGCCAGCAGTGATGGACTAGCGGGAGTCAATGAGCAGTTCTTC
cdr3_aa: CASSDGLAGVNEQFF

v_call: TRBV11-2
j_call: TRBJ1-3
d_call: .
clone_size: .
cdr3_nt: TGTGCCAGCAGCCAGGCAGGAAACACCATATATTTT
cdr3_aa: CASSQAGNTIYF

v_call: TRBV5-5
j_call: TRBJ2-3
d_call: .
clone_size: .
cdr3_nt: TGTGCCAGCAGCTTGGCCGGCCAGGGAGTATCGGATACGCAGTATTTT
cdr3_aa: CASSLAGQGVSDTQYF

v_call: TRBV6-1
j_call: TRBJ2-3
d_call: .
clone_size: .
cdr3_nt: TGTGCCAGCAGTGAAGTGGACAGGGAGGGAGATACGCAGTATTTT
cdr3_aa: CASSEVDREGDTQYF

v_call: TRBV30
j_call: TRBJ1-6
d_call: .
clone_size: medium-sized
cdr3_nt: TGTGCCTACCAAAACAGTGTCTCCTATAATTCACCCCTCCACTTT
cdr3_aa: CAYQNSVSYNSPLHF

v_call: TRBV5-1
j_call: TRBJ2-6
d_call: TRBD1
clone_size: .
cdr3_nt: TGCGCCAGCAGCAAAGACAGGGCGAGCGGGGCCAACGTCCTGACTTTC
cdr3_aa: CASSKDRASGANVLTF

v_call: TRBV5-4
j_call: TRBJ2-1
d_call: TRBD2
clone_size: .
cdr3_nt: TGTGCCAGCAGCCCCCAACCGGGACTAGCGGGCCTGCGGGGGTTCTTC
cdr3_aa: CASSPQPGLAGLRGFF

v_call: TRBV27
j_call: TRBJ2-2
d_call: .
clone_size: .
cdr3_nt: TGTGCCAGCAGAATAGCGTACGCGAACACCGGGGAGCTGTTTTTT
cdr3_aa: CASRIAYANTGELFF

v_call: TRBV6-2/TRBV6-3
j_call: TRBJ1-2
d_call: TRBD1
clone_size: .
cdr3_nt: TGTGCCAGCAGTTATTTTGGGACAGAAGGCGGCTACACCTTC
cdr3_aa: CASSYFGTEGGYTF

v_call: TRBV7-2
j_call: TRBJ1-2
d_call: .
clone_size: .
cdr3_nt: TGTGCCAGCAGCTTAGGCCTAAGGGGGGTTGGCTACACCTTC
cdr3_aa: CASSLGLRGVGYTF